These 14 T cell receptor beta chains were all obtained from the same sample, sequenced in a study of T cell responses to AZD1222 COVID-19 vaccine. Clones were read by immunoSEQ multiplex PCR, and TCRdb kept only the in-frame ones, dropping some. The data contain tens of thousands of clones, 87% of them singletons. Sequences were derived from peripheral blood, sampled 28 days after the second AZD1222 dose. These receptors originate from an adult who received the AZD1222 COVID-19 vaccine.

CDR3 DNA: TGTGCCAGCAGCCAAGATTGGGGGTCCATGAACACTGAAGCTTTCTTT. This codes for CASSQDWGSMNTEAFF. The gene calls are TRBV3-1 (or the pseudogene TRBV3-2) and TRBJ1-1, with a possible D match to TRBD1 (5 bases). The CDR3 contains 16 residues. Germline V gives CDR1 LGHDT, CDR2 YNNKEL (reference sequence). The V and J ends lost 0 bases and 0 bases respectively, with 11 bases between them.

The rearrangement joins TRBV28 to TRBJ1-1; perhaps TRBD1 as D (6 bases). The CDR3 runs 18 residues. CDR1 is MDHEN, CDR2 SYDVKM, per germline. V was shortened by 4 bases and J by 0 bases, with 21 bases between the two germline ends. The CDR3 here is CASSWGLTRTEMNTEAFF. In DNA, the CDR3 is TGTGCCAGCAGTTGGGGTTTGACCAGGACAGAGATGAACACTGAAGCTTTCTTT.

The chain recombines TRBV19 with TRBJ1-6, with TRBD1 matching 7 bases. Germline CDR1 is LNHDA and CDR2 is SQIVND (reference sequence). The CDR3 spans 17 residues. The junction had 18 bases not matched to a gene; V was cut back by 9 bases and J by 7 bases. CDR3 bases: TGTGCCAGCCTTGGTGGGGACAGTCGAAGGGGGAATTCACCCCTCCACTTT. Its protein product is CASLGGDSRRGNSPLHF.

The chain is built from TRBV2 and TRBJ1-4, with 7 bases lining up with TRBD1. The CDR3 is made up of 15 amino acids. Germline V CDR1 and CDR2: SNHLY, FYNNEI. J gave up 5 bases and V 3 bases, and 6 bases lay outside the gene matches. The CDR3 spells CASSDGGQLNEKLFF. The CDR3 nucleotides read TGTGCCAGCAGTGATGGGGGACAGTTAAATGAAAAACTGTTTTTT. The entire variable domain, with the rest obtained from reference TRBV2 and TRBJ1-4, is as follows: EPEVTQTPSHQVTQMGQEVILRCVPISNHLYFYWYRQILGQKVEFLVSFYNNEISEKSEIFDDQFSVERPDGSNFTLKIRSTKLEDSAMYFCASSDGGQLNEKLFFGSGTQLSVL.

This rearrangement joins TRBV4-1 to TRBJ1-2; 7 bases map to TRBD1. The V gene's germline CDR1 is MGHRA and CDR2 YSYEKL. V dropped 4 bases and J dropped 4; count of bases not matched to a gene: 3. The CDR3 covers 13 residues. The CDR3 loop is CASSPGTVYGYTF. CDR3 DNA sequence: TGCGCCAGCAGCCCCGGGACAGTCTATGGCTACACCTTC.

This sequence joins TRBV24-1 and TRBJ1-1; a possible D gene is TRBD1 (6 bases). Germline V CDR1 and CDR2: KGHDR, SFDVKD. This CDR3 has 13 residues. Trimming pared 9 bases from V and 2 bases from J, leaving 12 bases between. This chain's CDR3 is CATQDRRNTEAFF. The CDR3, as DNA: TGTGCCACCCAAGACAGGAGAAACACTGAAGCTTTCTTT.

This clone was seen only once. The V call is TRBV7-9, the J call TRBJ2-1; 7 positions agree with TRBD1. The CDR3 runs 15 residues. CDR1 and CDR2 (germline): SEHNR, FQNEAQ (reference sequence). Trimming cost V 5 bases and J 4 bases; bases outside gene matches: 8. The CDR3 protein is CASSPGDRSYNEQFF. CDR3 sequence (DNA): TGTGCCAGCAGCCCCGGGGACAGATCGTACAATGAGCAGTTCTTC.

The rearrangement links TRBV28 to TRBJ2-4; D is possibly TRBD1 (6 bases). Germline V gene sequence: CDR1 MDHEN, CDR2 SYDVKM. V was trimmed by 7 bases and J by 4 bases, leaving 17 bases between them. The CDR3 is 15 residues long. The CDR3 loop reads CASNPQGQGKNIQYF. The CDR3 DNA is TGTGCCAGCAATCCACAGGGCCAGGGGAAAAACATTCAGTACTTC. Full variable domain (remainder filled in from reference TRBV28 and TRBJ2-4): DVKVTQSSRYLVKRTGEKVFLECVQDMDHENMFWYRQDPGLGLRLIYFSYDVKMKEKGDIPEGYSVSREKKERFSLILESASTNQTSMYLCASNPQGQGKNIQYFGAGTRLSVL.

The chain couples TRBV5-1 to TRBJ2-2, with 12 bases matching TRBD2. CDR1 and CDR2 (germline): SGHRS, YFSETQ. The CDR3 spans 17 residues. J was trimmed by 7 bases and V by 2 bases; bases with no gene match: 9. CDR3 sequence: CASSFGPSGGANGELFF. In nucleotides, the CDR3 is TGCGCCAGCAGCTTCGGGCCTAGCGGGGGGGCCAACGGGGAGCTGTTTTTT.

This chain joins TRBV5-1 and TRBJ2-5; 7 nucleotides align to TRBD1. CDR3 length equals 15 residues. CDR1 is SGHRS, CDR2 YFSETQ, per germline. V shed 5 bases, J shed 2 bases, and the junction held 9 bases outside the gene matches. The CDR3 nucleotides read TGCGCCAGCAGGTCCGGGACAGTAGCACAAGAGACCCAGTACTTC. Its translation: CASRSGTVAQETQYF. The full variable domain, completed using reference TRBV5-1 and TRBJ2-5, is KAGVTQTPRYLIKTRGQQVTLSCSPISGHRSVSWYQQTPGQGLQFLFEYFSETQRNKGNFPGRFSGRQFSNSRSEMNVSTLELGDSALYLCASRSGTVAQETQYFGPGTRLLVL.

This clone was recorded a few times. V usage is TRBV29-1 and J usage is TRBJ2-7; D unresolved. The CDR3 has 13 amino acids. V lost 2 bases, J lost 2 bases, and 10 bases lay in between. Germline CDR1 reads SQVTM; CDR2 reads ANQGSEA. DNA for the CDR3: TGCAGCGTTGAACCTAACGGAGCCTACGAGCAGTACTTC. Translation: CSVEPNGAYEQYF.

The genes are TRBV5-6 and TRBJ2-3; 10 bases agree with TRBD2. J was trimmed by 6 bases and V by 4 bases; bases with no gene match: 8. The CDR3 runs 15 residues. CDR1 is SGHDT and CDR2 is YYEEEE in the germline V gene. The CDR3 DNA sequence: TGTGCCAGCAGCCCCCTAGCGGGGGACCAGGATACGCAGTATTTT. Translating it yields CASSPLAGDQDTQYF. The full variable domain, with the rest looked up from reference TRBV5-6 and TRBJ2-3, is DAGVTQSPTHLIKTRGQQVTLRCSPKSGHDTVSWYQQALGQGPQFIFQYYEEEERQRGNFPDRFSGHQFPNYSSELNVNALLLGDSALYLCASSPLAGDQDTQYFGPGTRLTVL.

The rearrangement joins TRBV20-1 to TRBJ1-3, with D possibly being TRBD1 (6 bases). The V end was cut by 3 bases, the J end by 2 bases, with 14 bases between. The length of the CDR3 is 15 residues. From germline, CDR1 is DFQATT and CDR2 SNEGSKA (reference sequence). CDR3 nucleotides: TGCAGTGCTAGTAGGGAAGGGGGAGCTGGAAACACCATATATTTT. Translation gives CSASREGGAGNTIYF.

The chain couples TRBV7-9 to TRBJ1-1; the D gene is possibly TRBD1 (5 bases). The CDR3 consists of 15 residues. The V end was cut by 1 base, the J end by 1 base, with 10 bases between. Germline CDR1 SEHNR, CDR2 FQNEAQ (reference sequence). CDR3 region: CASSLGGRTNTEAFF. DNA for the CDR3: TGTGCCAGCAGCTTAGGGGGCAGGACGAACACTGAAGCTTTCTTT.